A single sample is the source of the 24 T cell receptor beta chains below, sequenced in a study of blood T cell repertoires in COVID-19. Clones were sequenced by immunoSEQ multiplex PCR, and TCRdb holds only the in-frame ones, with some missing. Here the sample spans about 15,000 clones, around 89% being singletons. The specimen sequenced was peripheral blood. These receptors came from a human donor in a cohort sampled during active COVID-19.

The chain has TRBV29-1 and TRBJ2-6, with unresolved D. CDR3 length: 14 amino acids. V shed 3 bases and J shed 0 bases, with 6 bases lying between them. Germline V gives CDR1 SQVTM, CDR2 ANQGSEA. CDR3 protein: CSVDGASGANVLTF. The CDR3 DNA is TGCAGCGTTGACGGAGCCTCTGGGGCCAACGTCCTGACTTTC. The full variable domain, its missing parts supplied by reference TRBV29-1 and TRBJ2-6, is SAVISQKPSRDICQRGTSLTIQCQVDSQVTMMFWYRQQPGQSLTLIATANQGSEATYESGFVIDKFPISRPNLTFSTLTVSNMSPEDSSIYLCSVDGASGANVLTFGAGSRLTVL.

The V and J genes are TRBV18 and TRBJ2-7; a weak D match, TRBD2 (6 bases). In germline, CDR1 is KGHSH, CDR2 LQKENI. V lost 3 bases and J 4 bases, leaving 16 bases between the germline ends. The CDR3 is 15 residues long. The CDR3, as DNA: TGTGCCAGCTCACCCTCTCGGACGGGAGCGTACGAGCAGTACTTC. The encoded protein is CASSPSRTGAYEQYF.

The V call is TRBV28, the J call TRBJ1-2; 7 bases line up with TRBD1. The CDR3 totals 17 residues. CDR1 is MDHEN, CDR2 SYDVKM, per germline. The ends lost 5 bases at V and 2 bases at J; junction bases unmatched: 14. The CDR3 DNA follows: TGTGCCAGCAGTCCCGCTACGTCCAAGGGGGCCAACTATGGCTACACCTTC. Translating it yields CASSPATSKGANYGYTF.

This chain connects TRBV5-1 to TRBJ2-5; D remains unclear. This CDR3 region has 12 residues. The germline CDR1 and CDR2 sequences are SGHRS and YFSETQ. V dropped 1 base and J dropped 5 bases, with 6 bases sitting between them. The CDR3 nucleotides are TGCGCCAGCAGCTTGTCTTTTGAGACCCAGTACTTC. This sequence encodes CASSLSFETQYF.

This chain joins TRBV10-2 and TRBJ2-5; D is unclear. Germline CDR1 reads WSHSY; CDR2 reads SAAADI. This CDR3 comprises 12 residues. Deletions cut 6 bases from V and 2 bases from J, with 7 bases between. The CDR3, as DNA: TGCGCCAGCAGCCAGGCACAAGAGACCCAGTACTTC. Translated, it gives CASSQAQETQYF.

V and J are TRBV3-1 (or the pseudogene TRBV3-2) and TRBJ2-5, with 9 nucleotides matching TRBD2. The junction had 9 bases not matched to a gene; V was cut back by 1 base and J by 3 bases. The CDR3 contains 17 residues. Germline CDR1 reads LGHDT; CDR2 reads YNNKEL (reference sequence). CDR3 coding DNA: TGTGCCAGCAGCCAAGGATTTGTTAGCGGGAGAGAAGAGACCCAGTACTTC. It codes for CASSQGFVSGREETQYF.

The chain joins TRBV7-9 to TRBJ2-2, with 9 bases that match TRBD1. The V segment lost 4 bases and the J segment 1 base; nucleotides outside the gene matches: 7. The length of the CDR3 is 17 residues. From germline, CDR1 is SEHNR and CDR2 FQNEAQ (reference sequence). The CDR3 bases are TGTGCCAGCAGCTCCCCTGGGGGACAGGGGAACACCGGGGAGCTGTTTTTT. Translation gives CASSSPGGQGNTGELFF.

The chain has TRBV4-1 and TRBJ2-1, with TRBD2 identical over 9 bases. The CDR3 length is 16 residues. CDR1 MGHRA and CDR2 YSYEKL come from the germline V gene. With 3 bases clipped from V and 0 bases from J, the junction kept 3 bases outside the gene matches. CDR3 bases: TGCGCCAGCAGCCAGCCTAGCGGGGTCTCCTACAATGAGCAGTTCTTC. This codes for CASSQPSGVSYNEQFF.

The chain has TRBV3-1 (or the pseudogene TRBV3-2) and TRBJ1-2; TRBD1 matches 9 bases. Germline V gene data show CDR1 as LGHDT and CDR2 as YNNKEL (reference sequence). This CDR3 has 16 amino acids. V gave up 0 bases and J gave up 2 bases; unmatched junction bases: 4. In nucleotides, the CDR3 is TGTGCCAGCAGCCAAGATTGGGACAGGGAGAACTATGGCTACACCTTC. Translating gives CASSQDWDRENYGYTF.

The chain links TRBV12-3 or TRBV12-4 to TRBJ2-7; D is undetermined. The CDR3 has 13 amino acids. V dropped 5 bases and J dropped 0 bases, with 8 bases sitting between them. CDR3 coding DNA: TGTGCCAGCAGTCCCGGGTACTCCTACGAGCAGTACTTC. This gives the protein CASSPGYSYEQYF.

The chain couples TRBV27 to TRBJ2-5; TRBD1 matches 11 bases. Germline V gene data show CDR1 as MNHEY and CDR2 as SMNVEV (reference sequence). Trimming at V came to 4 bases and at J to 7 bases, leaving 11 bases not matched to a gene. This CDR3 comprises 16 residues. CDR3 DNA sequence: TGTGCCAGCAGTTCGGGACAGGGGGGTTTTGTGGCGACCCAGTACTTC. It codes for CASSSGQGGFVATQYF.

The chain is built from TRBV5-1 and TRBJ2-7; 10 bases line up with TRBD1. The CDR3 extends over 15 amino acids. Trimming removed 4 bases from V and 3 bases from J; junction bases left unmatched: 7. Germline-derived CDR1 and CDR2 are SGHRS and YFSETQ. CDR3 nucleotides: TGCGCCAGCAGCCAAATGGGACAGGGGAGCTACGAGCAGTACTTC. Encoded protein: CASSQMGQGSYEQYF.

This chain links TRBV6-5 with TRBJ2-7; D is unclear. V lost 6 bases and J lost 0, with 12 bases in between. Germline lookup yields CDR1 MNHEY and CDR2 SVGAGI. CDR3 size: 14 residues. CDR3 in amino acids: CASRVTQSSYEQYF. Here the CDR3 DNA reads TGTGCCAGCAGGGTGACACAAAGCTCCTACGAGCAGTACTTC.

The CDR3 here is CASSLARGSTDTQYF. The CDR3 bases are TGCGCCAGCAGCTTGGCCAGGGGAAGCACAGATACGCAGTATTTT. The V gene is TRBV5-1, the J gene TRBJ2-3; maybe TRBD1 (6 bases). Germline CDR1 and CDR2: SGHRS and YFSETQ. This CDR3 has 15 amino acids. V lost 0 bases, J lost 0 bases, and 8 bases lay in between.

The V and J genes are TRBV19 and TRBJ1-3; D call uncertain. Germline-derived CDR1 and CDR2 are LNHDA and SQIVND (reference sequence). Trimming pared 5 bases from V and 16 bases from J, leaving 30 bases between. The length of the CDR3 is 16 residues. CDR3 region: CASSSRPLSVNPKRYF. DNA for the CDR3: TGTGCCAGTAGTTCCCGACCACTATCCGTCAACCCAAAAAGGTATTTT.

The rearrangement uses TRBV28 and TRBJ2-1; D remains ambiguous. Germline V gives CDR1 MDHEN, CDR2 SYDVKM. V shed 2 bases and J shed 6 bases, with 11 bases lying between them. The CDR3 spans 14 residues. This chain's CDR3 is CASSLVAQLNEQFF. CDR3 coding DNA: TGTGCCAGCAGTTTAGTAGCTCAACTCAATGAGCAGTTCTTC.

This clone was counted between two and nine times. The chain has TRBV7-6 and TRBJ1-4, with 8 positions matching TRBD1. CDR3 length equals 15 residues. J lost 6 bases, V lost 3 bases, and 6 bases had no gene match. The germline V gene has CDR1 SGHVS and CDR2 FNYEAQ. CDR3 region: CASSLGDRIHEKLFF. The CDR3 DNA follows: TGTGCCAGCAGCTTGGGGGACAGGATACATGAAAAACTGTTTTTT.

V and J are TRBV21-1 and TRBJ2-3; TRBD2 is taken as the D call from the table, unchecked against the DNA. TRBV21-1 is reported as a pseudogene. The length of the CDR3 is 15 residues. This CDR3 is CASSGSGTSGDTQYF. The CDR3 coding sequence is TGTGCCAGCAGCGGATCCGGGACTAGTGGCGATACGCAGTATTTT.

This chain connects TRBV6-5 to TRBJ1-1; TRBD1 might be the D (6 bases). Germline values: CDR1 MNHEY, CDR2 SVGAGI. V was clipped by 6 bases and J by 0 bases, with 11 bases between them. The CDR3 totals 14 residues. The CDR3 DNA reads as TGTGCCAGCAGGAAACAGGGCATGAACACTGAAGCTTTCTTT. Its translation is CASRKQGMNTEAFF.

This chain uses TRBV11-1 with TRBJ2-3; 12 nucleotides align to TRBD2. V was pared by 5 bases and J by 2 bases, with 5 bases of the junction left unmatched. Looked up from germline, CDR1 is SGHAT and CDR2 is FQDESV (reference sequence). The CDR3 is 16 amino acids. In DNA, the CDR3 is TGTGCCAGCAGCCCCAGGACTAGCGGGAACACAGATACGCAGTATTTT. It codes for CASSPRTSGNTDTQYF.

The V call is TRBV3-1 (or the pseudogene TRBV3-2), the J call TRBJ2-7; D is ambiguous. The CDR3 is made up of 14 amino acids. Trimming pared 5 bases from V and 0 bases from J, leaving 11 bases between. Germline V gene lookup returns CDR1 LGHDT and CDR2 YNNKEL (reference sequence). CDR3: CASSSYSGSYEQYF. CDR3 coding DNA: TGTGCCAGCAGCTCTTACTCGGGCTCCTACGAGCAGTACTTC.

V gene TRBV19 combines with J gene TRBJ1-1; the match to TRBD1 covers 8 bases. Germline values: CDR1 LNHDA, CDR2 SQIVND (reference sequence). V dropped 5 bases and J dropped 2; count of bases not matched to a gene: 10. There are 16 residues in the CDR3. In DNA form, the CDR3 reads TGTGCCAGTAGTGGTGCCAGGGGGCAAATTAACACTGAAGCTTTCTTT. Translating gives CASSGARGQINTEAFF.

The chain is built from TRBV27 and TRBJ1-6, with 7 bases matching TRBD1. The junction had 8 bases not matched to a gene; V was cut back by 5 bases and J by 7 bases. The germline gives CDR1 MNHEY, CDR2 SMNVEV (reference sequence). This CDR3 is 15 amino acids long. The CDR3 is CASSARGQQNSPLHF. CDR3 nucleotides: TGTGCCAGCAGTGCCAGGGGACAGCAAAATTCACCCCTCCACTTT.

This clone was observed a few times. The chain joins TRBV19 to TRBJ2-3; weak D call: TRBD1 (5 bases). The CDR3 runs 15 residues. Germline V gene lookup returns CDR1 LNHDA and CDR2 SQIVND (reference sequence). V dropped 5 bases and J dropped 0 bases, with 12 bases sitting between them. CDR3 sequence (DNA): TGTGCCAGTAGTCTGGGGCTTACTAGCACAGATACGCAGTATTTT. Amino acids: CASSLGLTSTDTQYF.